This T cell receptor beta chain comes out of a study of blood T cell repertoires in COVID-19. Overall study context: Sources were T cells, B-cell-depleted T cells, or PBMCs; the material itself was cDNA or gDNA.

Germline CDR1 and CDR2: SGHRS and YFSETQ. J gave up 0 bases and V 7 bases, and 6 bases lay outside the gene matches. The CDR3 contains 16 residues. Measured with immunoSEQ multiplex PCR; TCRdb has only the in-frame clones, and not every one. The data contain around 200,000 clones, around 84% of them seen just once; the ten biggest clones take up roughly 3%. The gene calls are TRBV5-1 and TRBJ2-2; TRBD1 agrees at 10 bases. The sample was PBMCs or T cells enriched from blood (not recorded which). The sequence was collected from a woman under 40 who had recovered from COVID-19. CDR3 amino acids: CASPGTGVTNTGELFF. CDR3 DNA: TGCGCCAGCCCCGGGACAGGGGTAACGAACACCGGGGAGCTGTTTTTT. Based on the CDR3 plus reference TRBV5-1 and TRBJ2-2, the full variable domain is KAGVTQTPRYLIKTRGQQVTLSCSPISGHRSVSWYQQTPGQGLQFLFEYFSETQRNKGNFPGRFSGRQFSNSRSEMNVSTLELGDSALYLCASPGTGVTNTGELFFGEGSRLTVL.